These 25 T cell receptor beta chains were sequenced from one sample in a study of control samples from healthy donors and cancer patients. The assay was immunoSEQ multiplex PCR, and TCRdb's table has in-frame clones only and misses some. The sample has tens of thousands of clones, more than 75% seen once. Sequencing was done on a sample of blood. All receptors derive from a man aged 50 or older in good health.

This clone was observed a few times. The chain employs TRBV7-2 and TRBJ2-4, with a weak D call TRBD2 (5 bases). With 5 bases removed from V and 15 bases from J, the gap between germline ends came to 14 bases. The CDR3 has 11 residues. The germline gives CDR1 SGHTA, CDR2 FQGNSA. CDR3 bases: TGTGCCAGCAGCGAGGGCCAGACGAGGTACTTC. Translation gives CASSEGQTRYF.

The chain combines TRBV4-1 with TRBJ1-2; possibly TRBD1 for D (5 bases). The V end was cut by 0 bases, the J end by 0 bases, with 11 bases between. The V gene's germline CDR1 is MGHRA and CDR2 YSYEKL. There are 16 residues in the CDR3. In DNA form, the CDR3 reads TGCGCCAGCAGCCAAGATTACGGGGCCGCTAACTATGGCTACACCTTC. Translated: CASSQDYGAANYGYTF.

This clone appeared a single time. J is TRBJ1-2 and V is TRBV29-1, with D hard to call. Germline V gene lookup returns CDR1 SQVTM and CDR2 ANQGSEA. V lost 0 bases and J 4 bases, leaving 6 bases between the germline ends. This CDR3 spans 12 amino acids. CDR3 DNA: TGCAGCGTTGAAGATCCCCGCTATGGCTACACCTTC. It specifies CSVEDPRYGYTF.

The chain carries TRBV6-1 and TRBJ2-3; D is unresolved. With 1 base removed from V and 6 bases from J, the gap between germline ends came to 5 bases. Germline lookup yields CDR1 MNHNS and CDR2 SASEGT. This CDR3 is 12 amino acids long. CDR3 protein: CASSEVGDTQYF. For the CDR3, the DNA is TGTGCCAGCAGTGAAGTTGGTGATACGCAGTATTTT.

The V and J genes are TRBV2 and TRBJ2-1, with a weak D call TRBD2 (6 bases). Germline V CDR1 and CDR2: SNHLY, FYNNEI. Trimming shortened V by 4 bases and J by 0 bases, and 7 bases separated the two germline ends. This CDR3 spans 14 amino acids. This CDR3 is CASSAGSSYNEQFF. Here the CDR3 DNA reads TGTGCCAGCAGTGCCGGGAGCTCCTACAATGAGCAGTTCTTC.

This clone was counted only a few times. V and J are TRBV6-6 and TRBJ1-2, with TRBD1 identical over 10 bases. CDR1 and CDR2 (germline): MNHNY, SVGAGI (reference sequence). Germline trimming cut 7 bases from V and 3 bases from J; bases unmatched to any gene: 5. This CDR3 is 14 amino acids long. CDR3: CASIGQGVDYGYTF. CDR3 sequence (DNA): TGTGCCAGCATCGGACAGGGGGTCGACTATGGCTACACCTTC.

This rearrangement joins TRBV18 to TRBJ2-1, with D hard to call. This CDR3 has 15 residues. Germline assignment: CDR1 KGHSH and CDR2 LQKENI. V lost 2 bases to trimming and J lost 4 bases, with 12 bases between them. CDR3 amino acids: CASSPTLTPYNEQFF. The DNA of the CDR3 is TGTGCCAGCTCACCAACACTAACCCCATACAATGAGCAGTTCTTC.

The rearrangement uses TRBV12-3 or TRBV12-4 and TRBJ1-1; possible D gene TRBD1, 6 bases. The V end was cut by 6 bases, the J end by 5 bases, with 13 bases between. The CDR3 consists of 13 residues. The CDR3 loop is CASREQGMTEAFF. As DNA, the CDR3 is TGTGCCAGCAGGGAACAGGGAATGACTGAAGCTTTCTTT.

This clone turned up a few times. This chain uses TRBV6-1 with TRBJ1-6; 7 nucleotides align to TRBD1. CDR3 length: 13 amino acids. The germline V gene has CDR1 MNHNS and CDR2 SASEGT. The J segment lost 14 bases and the V segment lost 3 bases, leaving 7 bases of the junction unmatched. As DNA, the CDR3 is TGTGCCAGCAGTGACCCCAGACAGGGCACCCTCCACTTT. Translated, it gives CASSDPRQGTLHF.

This chain uses TRBV9 with TRBJ2-7, with D perhaps TRBD1 (6 bases). V was pared by 4 bases and J by 5 bases, with 19 bases between. The CDR3 is 15 residues long. Germline CDR1 reads SGDLS; CDR2 reads YYNGEE. CDR3: CASSLRRDICNEQYV. In nucleotides, the CDR3 is TGTGCCAGCAGCTTGCGCCGGGACATCTGTAACGAGCAGTACGTC.

The V and J genes are TRBV7-6 and TRBJ2-3; 7 bases agree with TRBD2. Germline CDR1 and CDR2: SGHVS and FNYEAQ. The junction had 8 bases not matched to a gene; V was cut back by 5 bases and J by 6 bases. The CDR3 runs 14 residues. The CDR3 sequence: CASSEGGGADTQYF. CDR3 coding DNA: TGTGCCAGCAGCGAGGGCGGGGGAGCCGATACGCAGTATTTT. Using reference TRBV7-6 and TRBJ2-3 for the parts outside the CDR3, the full variable domain is GAGVSQSPRYKVTKRGQDVALRCDPISGHVSLYWYRQALGQGPEFLTYFNYEAQQDKSGLPNDRFSAERPEGSISTLTIQRTEQRDSAMYRCASSEGGGADTQYFGPGTRLTVL.

This chain uses TRBV3-1 (or the pseudogene TRBV3-2) with TRBJ1-6; perhaps TRBD1 as D (6 bases). The CDR3 runs to 14 residues. The V and J ends lost 4 bases and 7 bases respectively, with 11 bases between them. Germline CDR1 is LGHDT and CDR2 is YNNKEL (reference sequence). The CDR3 nucleotides are TGTGCCAGCAGCCCGGGACAAAGAAATTCACCCCTCCACTTT. Protein product: CASSPGQRNSPLHF.

The genes are TRBV7-2 and TRBJ2-7; 10 bases match TRBD2. The V and J ends lost 1 base and 5 bases, in that order; junction bases with no gene match: 5. Germline V gene sequence: CDR1 SGHTA, CDR2 FQGNSA. The CDR3 is made up of 15 amino acids. The CDR3 DNA is TGTGCCAGCAGCTTAGGCCGGACTAGCGGCGACGAGCAGTACTTC. This sequence encodes CASSLGRTSGDEQYF.

This sequence joins TRBV24-1 and TRBJ2-1, with 8 bases that match TRBD2. This CDR3 is 15 amino acids long. The trim removed 2 bases at V and 9 bases at J, leaving 8 bases unmatched. Germline CDR1 and CDR2: KGHDR and SFDVKD. CDR3 sequence: CATSDSGLAPSEQFF. CDR3 nucleotide sequence: TGTGCCACCAGTGATTCCGGACTAGCCCCCAGTGAGCAGTTCTTC.

This clone was observed once. The V and J genes are TRBV4-2 and TRBJ1-1, with D possibly matching TRBD1 (6 bases). Germline CDR1 is LGHNA and CDR2 is YNFKEQ. The CDR3 totals 16 residues. V was cut by 3 bases and J by 0 bases, with 14 bases left in between. The CDR3, as DNA: TGTGCCAGCAGCCAGGGACACACGACGATGAACACTGAAGCTTTCTTT. It yields the protein CASSQGHTTMNTEAFF.

This chain links TRBV27 with TRBJ1-5; D is unresolved. The CDR3 sequence is 14 residues long. Germline-derived CDR1 and CDR2 are MNHEY and SMNVEV (reference sequence). V shed 2 bases and J shed 0 bases, with 5 bases lying between them. The CDR3 is CASSLAGSNQPQHF. The CDR3 DNA is TGTGCCAGCAGTTTAGCCGGTAGCAATCAGCCCCAGCATTTT.

The chain employs TRBV27 and TRBJ1-2, with unresolved D. Germline V gene lookup returns CDR1 MNHEY and CDR2 SMNVEV (reference sequence). The CDR3 is 13 residues long. Trimming stripped 6 bases from V and 2 bases from J, with 10 bases between. Here the CDR3 reads CASSPKSNYGYTF. The CDR3, as DNA: TGTGCCAGCAGCCCGAAGAGCAACTATGGCTACACCTTC.

The rearrangement uses TRBV6-6 and TRBJ1-6; 7 positions match TRBD1. J gave up 11 bases and V 7 bases, and 14 bases lay outside the gene matches. The CDR3 has 15 residues. The germline gives CDR1 MNHNY, CDR2 SVGAGI (reference sequence). The CDR3 region is CASTLGGTVYPPLHF. The DNA for the CDR3 is TGTGCCAGCACCCTTGGAGGGACAGTATATCCACCCCTCCACTTT.

The chain combines TRBV30 with TRBJ1-1, with D possibly TRBD1 on 6 matching bases. Germline V CDR1 and CDR2: GTSNPN, SVGIG (reference sequence). The CDR3 consists of 12 residues. With 8 bases removed from V and 3 bases from J, the gap between germline ends came to 13 bases. CDR3 region: CAGDRTYTEAFF. For the CDR3, the DNA is TGTGCCGGCGACAGGACCTACACTGAAGCTTTCTTT.

The chain recombines TRBV7-8 with TRBJ2-1; the D gene is possibly TRBD2 (5 bases). Germline loops: CDR1 SGHVS, CDR2 FQNEAQ. The CDR3 sequence is 14 residues long. V gave up 5 bases and J gave up 8 bases, with 16 bases separating them. The CDR3 sequence: CASSERPEGHEQFF. CDR3 nucleotide sequence: TGTGCCAGCAGCGAGAGACCAGAGGGCCATGAGCAGTTCTTC.

The chain combines TRBV3-1 (or the pseudogene TRBV3-2) with TRBJ1-1, with TRBD1 identical over 7 bases. Germline V gene data show CDR1 as LGHDT and CDR2 as YNNKEL (reference sequence). V was pared by 0 bases and J by 4 bases, with 5 bases of the junction left unmatched. The CDR3 has 15 amino acids. CDR3 DNA: TGTGCCAGCAGCCAAGATGGGGACAGAGGCACTGAAGCTTTCTTT. It yields the protein CASSQDGDRGTEAFF.

With respect to this clone: The germline gene is not matched at one end of the junction; a read error may be the cause. V and J are TRBV27 and TRBJ2-7, with 10 positions matching TRBD1. CDR1 MNHEY and CDR2 SMNVEV come from the germline V gene (reference sequence). There are 15 residues in the CDR3. The CDR3 is CASSVSGQGTGEQYF. Here the CDR3 DNA reads TGTGCCAGCAGTGTATCGGGACAGGGGACGGGGGAGCAGTACTTC.

The rearrangement uses TRBV7-2 and TRBJ1-2; D possibly corresponds to TRBD1 (6 bases). Trimming pared 5 bases from V and 4 bases from J, leaving 23 bases between. The CDR3 runs 17 residues. Per germline, CDR1 SGHTA and CDR2 FQGNSA. CDR3 in DNA: TGTGCCAGCAGCCCCAAAGGACAGAGCCCTTGGAGCTATGGCTACACCTTC. Its translation: CASSPKGQSPWSYGYTF.

This clone came up once. The V gene is TRBV29-1, the J gene TRBJ1-1, with TRBD1 matching 11 bases. Germline CDR1 SQVTM, CDR2 ANQGSEA. V was clipped by 4 bases and J by 0 bases; unmatched bases: 4. CDR3 length: 15 amino acids. CDR3 sequence: CSVVGTGGMNTEAFF. Here the CDR3 DNA reads TGCAGCGTTGTTGGGACAGGGGGGATGAACACTGAAGCTTTCTTT.

The chain recombines TRBV6-2 or TRBV6-3 with TRBJ2-7; D uncertain. V lost 2 bases, J lost 6 bases, and 14 bases lay in between. Germline CDR1 and CDR2: MNHEY and SVGEGT. The CDR3 consists of 14 residues. The CDR3 region has the DNA TGTGCCAGCAGTTACCCCTTGGGCACACGCGAGCAGTACTTC. This translates into CASSYPLGTREQYF.